This TCR beta chain is from a study of regulatory T cells in long-lasting Graves disease. Library construction for TCR beta used iRepertoire HTBI primers and Arm-PCR of CDR3 regions. TCRdb reanalysed the multiplex PCR reads using MiXCR and keeps one entry per CDR3 protein. The repertoire includes roughly 400,000 distinct CDR3 sequences, less than 25% of them detected once, and 20% sits in the top ten. The CDR3 has 15 amino acids. Trimming at V came to 4 bases and at J to 4 bases, leaving 8 bases not matched to a gene. Germline values: CDR1 SGHTS, CDR2 YDEGEE. As for time point: persistent/refractory GD, antithyroid drugs over 5 years with positive TRAb. Construction of the TCR library relied on RNA isolated from PBMCs. As a group, patients came from one endocrinology department in Xi'an, China.

The chain carries TRBV5-8 and TRBJ2-7, with 10 bases identical to TRBD1. The receptor was isolated from a female donor with Graves disease. The material sequenced was peripheral blood mononuclear cells (PBMCs), taken when the disease was refractory, from a patient treated with antithyroid drugs. This CDR3 is CASSRKGTGVYEQYF. The CDR3 nucleotides are TGTGCCAGCAGCCGGAAAGGGACAGGGGTATACGAGCAGTACTTC.